This TCR beta chain was identified in a study of T cell responses to AZD1222 COVID-19 vaccine. Germline CDR1 and CDR2: MDHEN and SYDVKM. V dropped 6 bases and J dropped 1 base, with 1 base sitting between them. The CDR3 has 12 residues. Libraries were prepared by immunoSEQ multiplex PCR; TCRdb keeps only in-frame clonotypes and omits some of them. There are about 180,000 clones in the sample; 70% to 90% occur only once, and 1.5% to 2% lies in the top ten. A word on this clone: At the DNA level, this CDR3 is encoded by other sequences in the same sample as well.

The clonotype comes from an adult in good health. The specimen comprised peripheral blood, sampled on day 0 of AZD1222 vaccination. The V call is TRBV28, the J call TRBJ2-6; no clear D gene. The DNA for the CDR3 is TGTGCCAGCAGGTCTGGGGCCAACGTCCTGACTTTC. It encodes CASRSGANVLTF.